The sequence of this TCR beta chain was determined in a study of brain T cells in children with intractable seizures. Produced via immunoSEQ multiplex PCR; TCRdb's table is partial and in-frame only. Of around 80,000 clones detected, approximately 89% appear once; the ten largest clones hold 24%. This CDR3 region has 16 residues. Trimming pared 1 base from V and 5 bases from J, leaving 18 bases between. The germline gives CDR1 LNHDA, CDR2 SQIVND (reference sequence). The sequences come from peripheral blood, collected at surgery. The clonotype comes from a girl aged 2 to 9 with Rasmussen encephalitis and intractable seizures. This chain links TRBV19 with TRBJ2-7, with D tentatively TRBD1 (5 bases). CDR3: CASSIGAGIFNHEQYF. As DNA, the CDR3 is TGTGCCAGTAGTATAGGTGCAGGGATCTTTAACCACGAGCAGTACTTC.